This is a list of T cell receptor beta chains from one sample in a study of T cells expressing NK-cell markers. Each CDR3 protein gets one entry in TCRdb, which reprocessed the 5' RACE reads and gives no DNA. Recorded for this sample: approximately 460,000 distinct CDR3 sequences. Material for sequencing was blood T cells: a sorted CD56 or NKG2C T cell subset, CD4+ or CD8+ T cells, or bulk PBMC T cells (not recorded which). The origin of the receptors is a woman aged 18 to 69 in good health. Both conserved end residues are part of each CDR3.

J gene: TRBJ1-3
V gene: TRBV6-1
CDR3 protein: CASRSRQSSGNTIYF

J gene: TRBJ1-1
V gene: TRBV5-8
CDR3 protein: CASSLAGPPLNTEAFF

J gene: TRBJ2-3
V gene: TRBV4-1
CDR3 protein: CASSQASGGQFTDTQYF

J gene: TRBJ2-3
V gene: TRBV24-1
CDR3 protein: CATSDSGTSTDTQYF

J gene: TRBJ1-4
V gene: TRBV12-3/TRBV12-4
CDR3 protein: CASSRRGGPGGQNEKLFF

J gene: TRBJ2-1
V gene: TRBV20-1
CDR3 protein: CSASGQRRDNEQFF

J gene: TRBJ1-1
V gene: TRBV10-3
CDR3 protein: CAITQPGATEAFF

J gene: TRBJ2-7
V gene: TRBV28
CDR3 protein: CASTLGFSDGYEQYF

J gene: TRBJ2-7
V gene: TRBV7-9
CDR3 protein: CASSFGGRANYEQYF

J gene: TRBJ2-3
V gene: TRBV20-1
CDR3 protein: CSARVQDTQYF

J gene: TRBJ1-2
V gene: TRBV3-1
CDR3 protein: CASSRFAGDYGYTF

J gene: TRBJ2-5
V gene: TRBV24-1
CDR3 protein: CATSDTGTQYF

J gene: TRBJ2-5
V gene: TRBV10-3
CDR3 protein: CAISANSGGAGETQYF

J gene: TRBJ2-5
V gene: TRBV7-2
CDR3 protein: CASSLSGGMKTQYF

J gene: TRBJ1-2
V gene: TRBV12-3/TRBV12-4
CDR3 protein: CASSFYRHGYTF

J gene: TRBJ2-4
V gene: TRBV6-1
CDR3 protein: CASSPELAGVENIQYF

J gene: TRBJ2-1
V gene: TRBV3-1
CDR3 protein: CASSPTGQGLGNEQFF

J gene: TRBJ2-1
V gene: TRBV3-1
CDR3 protein: CASSQVVLPGGQFF

J gene: TRBJ2-3
V gene: TRBV2
CDR3 protein: CASSDTRADTQYF

J gene: TRBJ2-7
V gene: TRBV5-1
CDR3 protein: CASSLVAAGAYEQYF

J gene: TRBJ2-1
V gene: TRBV20-1
CDR3 protein: CSAEDSGGGKSSYNEQFF

J gene: TRBJ1-5
V gene: TRBV18
CDR3 protein: CASSLSRTLDYQPQHF

J gene: TRBJ2-1
V gene: TRBV7-7
CDR3 protein: CASSFTSGEQFF

J gene: TRBJ1-6
V gene: TRBV6-1
CDR3 protein: CASSDGGTYNSPLHF

J gene: TRBJ2-3
V gene: TRBV9
CDR3 protein: CASSPEGVNTDTQYF

J gene: TRBJ2-5
V gene: TRBV7-2
CDR3 protein: CASSSHGGAETQYF

J gene: TRBJ2-6
V gene: TRBV10-3
CDR3 protein: CAISEEPGAISGANVLTF

J gene: TRBJ1-6
V gene: TRBV7-2
CDR3 protein: CASSLDTRQRTLHF

J gene: TRBJ2-3
V gene: TRBV15
CDR3 protein: CATTSRGLSTDTQYF

J gene: TRBJ2-5
V gene: TRBV9
CDR3 protein: CASSVDSGGTGRETQYF

J gene: TRBJ1-5
V gene: TRBV12-3/TRBV12-4
CDR3 protein: CASSLGPLVGASYSNQPQHF

J gene: TRBJ2-2
V gene: TRBV20-1
CDR3 protein: CSADLAGDYTGELFF

J gene: TRBJ2-1
V gene: TRBV20-1
CDR3 protein: CSAQLADNEQFF

J gene: TRBJ1-1
V gene: TRBV2
CDR3 protein: CASSEVGGVGTEAFF

J gene: TRBJ1-1
V gene: TRBV5-6
CDR3 protein: CASRGQGRSGAAFF